A selection of T cell receptor beta chains follows, all from one sample in a study of PD-1 blockade in mismatch repair-deficient tumors. Here immunoSEQ multiplex PCR was the method, and the copy in TCRdb shows in-frame clones only, minus some. The sample gives about 60,000 clones, about 91% of which show up once; over 11% is in the top ten. Specimen: peripheral blood, collected 52 weeks after starting pembrolizumab. Receptors were obtained from an adult with mismatch repair-deficient cancer. Each CDR3 is given with its conserved first and last residue. Clone size is given for some rows only: seen once, a few or many times, or a class if the clone is expanded.

J: TRBJ2-5; length: 17; size: NA; V: TRBV5-6; CDR3: CASSLYDRGAPQETQYF
J: TRBJ2-5; length: 14; size: NA; V: TRBV4-1; CDR3: CASSRGQFQETQYF
J: TRBJ1-5; length: 13; size: once; V: TRBV6-5; CDR3: CASSYRGNQPQHF
J: TRBJ1-1; length: 13; size: NA; V: TRBV7-6; CDR3: CASSLAEYTEAFF
J: TRBJ2-7; length: 17; size: NA; V: TRBV15; CDR3: CATSREGTSGSPYEQYF
J: TRBJ1-4; length: 13; size: once; V: TRBV6-5; CDR3: CASSNDRNEKLFF
J: TRBJ2-1; length: 16; size: NA; V: TRBV5-4; CDR3: CASSLSAGGFYNEQFF
J: TRBJ2-4; length: 14; size: once; V: TRBV4-1; CDR3: CASSQTAGENIQYF
J: TRBJ2-1; length: 13; size: NA; V: TRBV5-1; CDR3: CASSLTDYNEQFF
J: TRBJ2-1; length: 16; size: NA; V: TRBV4-1; CDR3: CASSQESTGSYNEQFF
J: TRBJ2-7; length: 13; size: NA; V: TRBV9; CDR3: CASNPGASYEQYF
J: TRBJ2-7; length: 16; size: NA; V: TRBV27; CDR3: CASSTLAVYSSYEQYF
J: TRBJ2-7; length: 16; size: NA; V: TRBV28; CDR3: CASSPQIRDGPYEQYF
J: TRBJ2-3; length: 13; size: NA; V: TRBV4-2; CDR3: CASSQVLTDTQYF
J: TRBJ1-1; length: 12; size: NA; V: TRBV29-1; CDR3: CSVERQNTEAFF
J: TRBJ1-1; length: 15; size: NA; V: TRBV27; CDR3: CASSPLASLGVEAFF
J: TRBJ2-7; length: 13; size: NA; V: TRBV11-3; CDR3: CASSLTSAYEQYF
J: TRBJ2-7; length: 13; size: few; V: TRBV27; CDR3: CASSDRGLYEQYF
J: TRBJ2-1; length: 16; size: NA; V: TRBV7-8; CDR3: CASSLAPGGVNNEQFF
J: TRBJ2-7; length: 14; size: NA; V: TRBV19; CDR3: CASSTFSGAYEQYF
J: TRBJ1-3; length: 17; size: NA; V: TRBV7-8; CDR3: CASSLALQGFSGNTIYF
J: TRBJ1-2; length: 17; size: NA; V: TRBV18; CDR3: CASSPLPEGGALGGYTF
J: TRBJ1-1; length: 15; size: once; V: TRBV5-1; CDR3: CASSLGTGGLTEAFF
J: TRBJ1-2; length: 16; size: NA; V: TRBV27; CDR3: CASSSRQGPFNYGYTF
J: TRBJ2-7; length: 15; size: NA; V: TRBV7-9; CDR3: CASSLSPRSSYEQYF
J: TRBJ2-5; length: 13; size: NA; V: TRBV30; CDR3: CAWSVLAGGAQYF
J: TRBJ2-2; length: 17; size: NA; V: TRBV27; CDR3: CASSALQAQGPTGELFF
J: TRBJ1-2; length: 12; size: NA; V: TRBV30; CDR3: CAWSRDLYGYTF
J: TRBJ2-2; length: 14; size: NA; V: TRBV6-6; CDR3: CASTIGGGTGELFF
J: TRBJ2-7; length: 12; size: NA; V: TRBV6-6; CDR3: CASTGRTYEQYF
J: TRBJ2-1; length: 14; size: NA; V: TRBV19; CDR3: CASTFAGPVSEQFF
J: TRBJ2-7; length: 16; size: once; V: TRBV7-9; CDR3: CASSLDREGLFYEQYF
J: TRBJ1-1; length: 15; size: NA; V: TRBV21-1; CDR3: CASSPQTGRNTEAFF
J: TRBJ2-1; length: 15; size: NA; V: TRBV6-5; CDR3: CASSYQAGSYNEQFF
J: TRBJ2-7; length: 17; size: NA; V: TRBV9; CDR3: CASSVTSGTLPLHEQYF